These T cell receptor beta chains were read from a single sample in a study of blood T cells in healthy people across ages. TCRdb re-called the 5' RACE reads through MiXCR, storing one row per CDR3 protein. The repertoire consists of just under 750,000 distinct CDR3 sequences, with about a fifth occurring once and the leading ten covering roughly a fifth. What was sequenced was blood. The source of these receptors is a man aged 70-80 years in good health. The CDR3 runs from the conserved cysteine through the conserved F or W. The D gene is left open where the match is weak. Only some rows state a clone size, as once, few, many or a class for expanded clones.

V,size,J,D,DNA,CDR3
TRBV20-1,NA,TRBJ2-5,TRBD2,TGCAGTGCTAGAGTTGGGACTAGCTTCGGCCAAGAGACCCAGTACTTC,CSARVGTSFGQETQYF
TRBV4-1,NA,TRBJ2-3,NA,TGCGCCAGCAGCCAAGAAGGTCCAGGGTCGATCACAGATACGCAGTATTTT,CASSQEGPGSITDTQYF
TRBV27,NA,TRBJ2-5,NA,TGTGCCAGCAGTGGGACTCCCTTATGGACCCAGTACTTC,CASSGTPLWTQYF
TRBV15,NA,TRBJ2-5,NA,TGTGCCACCAGCAGAGACCAAGCGGAACAAGAGACCCAGTACTTC,CATSRDQAEQETQYF
TRBV3-1,few,TRBJ2-5,TRBD1,TGTGCCAGCCTCCGGCGGACAGGGGGCCTTGAGACCCAGTACTTC,CASLRRTGGLETQYF
TRBV10-3,NA,TRBJ2-7,NA,TGTGCCATCAGCCCAGGGGTAAACGAGCAGTACTTC,CAISPGVNEQYF
TRBV18,NA,TRBJ2-2,NA,TGTGCCAGCTCACCTATGCGGATCGGGGACACCGGGGAGCTGTTTTTT,CASSPMRIGDTGELFF
TRBV5-6,NA,TRBJ1-2,TRBD1,TGTGCCAGCAGCCTGGTACAGGGGGCGCAATACACCTTC,CASSLVQGAQYTF
TRBV28,NA,TRBJ2-3,TRBD2,TGTGCCAGCAAAGTCGCGGGAGGGCCTGGTACGCAGTATTTT,CASKVAGGPGTQYF
TRBV12-3/TRBV12-4,NA,TRBJ1-5,TRBD1,TGTGCCAGCAGTCCATCGACAGGGGCCGTTCAGCCCCAGCATTTT,CASSPSTGAVQPQHF
TRBV5-1,NA,TRBJ2-1,TRBD2,TGCGCCAGCAGCTTGGGGACTAGCGGGGACTCCTACAATGAGCAGTTCTTC,CASSLGTSGDSYNEQFF
TRBV7-2,many,TRBJ2-3,TRBD2,TGTGCCAGCAGCTTTGGACTAGCGGGAGAGATAAGAGATACGCAGTATTTT,CASSFGLAGEIRDTQYF
TRBV28,NA,TRBJ2-5,NA,TGTGCCAGCAGCTACAGAGCCCTTATCCAAGAGACCCAGTACTTC,CASSYRALIQETQYF
TRBV29-1,NA,TRBJ2-3,TRBD1,TGCAGCGTGGCCACGACAGGGGACACAGATACGCAGTATTTT,CSVATTGDTDTQYF
TRBV4-2,NA,TRBJ1-4,TRBD1,TGTGCCAGCAGCCCAGGGGGGGAACCGCGGGAAAAACTGTTTTTT,CASSPGGEPREKLFF
TRBV7-2,few,TRBJ2-1,NA,TGTGCCAGCAGCCAAACTAGGGGGAGATGGAATGAGCAGTTCTTC,CASSQTRGRWNEQFF
TRBV3-1,NA,TRBJ1-1,NA,TGTGCCAGCAGCCAGAATAGGCAAGACCGGGACAAGGGGCGTGAAGCTTTCTTT,CASSQNRQDRDKGREAFF
TRBV9,NA,TRBJ1-2,NA,TGTGCCAGCAGCGTAGCGGACAGACCTAACTATGGCTACACCTTC,CASSVADRPNYGYTF
TRBV29-1,NA,TRBJ2-1,NA,TGCAGCGTGCAACCTCAAAATGAGCAGTTCTTC,CSVQPQNEQFF
TRBV12-3/TRBV12-4,few,TRBJ2-7,NA,TGTGCCAGCAGCTCAGACAGACTCTCCTACGAGCAGTACTTC,CASSSDRLSYEQYF
TRBV3-1,NA,TRBJ2-7,NA,TGTGCCAGCAGCCAAATGTCTTCCTCCTACGAGCAGTACTTC,CASSQMSSSYEQYF
TRBV12-3/TRBV12-4,few,TRBJ2-3,TRBD2,TGTGCCAGCAGCCCCCAGAGCGGGAGGGCAGATACGCAGTATTTT,CASSPQSGRADTQYF
TRBV24-1,few,TRBJ2-6,NA,TGTGCCACCAGTGATCAGGGGAGGATAGGGGCCAACGTCCTGACTTTC,CATSDQGRIGANVLTF
TRBV6-6,once,TRBJ2-4,TRBD1,TGTGCCAGCAGTTACGCCGGGACAGCTAAAAACATTCAGTACTTC,CASSYAGTAKNIQYF
TRBV19,NA,TRBJ2-1,TRBD2,TGTGCCAGTAGCCTGTATTGGGGGGGCTCCTACAATGAGCAGTTCTTC,CASSLYWGGSYNEQFF
TRBV4-3,few,TRBJ2-3,TRBD2,TGCGCCAGCAGCCAAGAAGTACTAGCGGGTGGGGGAGGCGCAGATACGCAGTATTTT,CASSQEVLAGGGGADTQYF
TRBV28,NA,TRBJ2-4,NA,TGTGCCAGCCAATTAGCCAAAAACATTCAGTACTTC,CASQLAKNIQYF
TRBV19,NA,TRBJ2-4,NA,TGTGCCAGTAGTATCGAAAACATTCAGTACTTC,CASSIENIQYF
TRBV7-9,NA,TRBJ2-3,TRBD2,TGTGCCAGCAGCTTTACGGGAGGATATAGAGATACGCAGTATTTT,CASSFTGGYRDTQYF
TRBV5-1,NA,TRBJ2-1,TRBD1,TGCGCCAGCAGCTGGACGGGACAGGGGGCTGATGAGCAGTTCTTC,CASSWTGQGADEQFF
TRBV12-3/TRBV12-4,few,TRBJ2-7,TRBD1,TGTGCCAGCAGTTTAGCACAGGGGGCATACGAGCAGTACTTC,CASSLAQGAYEQYF
TRBV5-1,NA,TRBJ2-5,TRBD1,TGCGCCAGCAGCTCGGGGACAGCTCAAGAGACCCAGTACTTC,CASSSGTAQETQYF
TRBV19,NA,TRBJ1-1,NA,TGTGCCAGCCAATCGTTTCGCACTGAAGCTTTCTTT,CASQSFRTEAFF
TRBV2,NA,TRBJ1-6,NA,TGTGCCAGCAGGGGCGAGTATAATTCACCCCTCCACTTT,CASRGEYNSPLHF
TRBV12-3/TRBV12-4,few,TRBJ1-4,TRBD1,TGTGCCAGCAGTTCACGACAGGGGACTAATGAAAAACTGTTTTTT,CASSSRQGTNEKLFF
TRBV13,NA,TRBJ1-2,NA,TGTGCCAGCAGCTCCTCCCGGAGGGGCTACACCTTC,CASSSSRRGYTF
TRBV12-3/TRBV12-4,once,TRBJ2-3,NA,TGTGCCAGCAGTTTAATGGGGGGAAAGGATACGCAGTATTTT,CASSLMGGKDTQYF
TRBV20-1,many,TRBJ2-3,TRBD2,TGCAGTGCTCGAGGTATTGCCCCGGGGGGAGCAGATACGCAGTATTTT,CSARGIAPGGADTQYF
TRBV12-3/TRBV12-4,NA,TRBJ2-3,NA,TGTGCCAGCAGCCCCGGGACCCTACCGGTACATACGCAGTATTTT,CASSPGTLPVHTQYF
TRBV10-2,many,TRBJ1-5,TRBD1,TGCGCCAGCAGTGAGTCGACAGGGGGGAATCAGCCCCAGCATTTT,CASSESTGGNQPQHF
TRBV5-5,NA,TRBJ2-3,NA,TGTGCCAGCAGCTGGGATCCGGGACAAAGGCGTAAAGATACGCAGTATTTT,CASSWDPGQRRKDTQYF
TRBV18,few,TRBJ1-4,NA,TGTGCCAGCTCATTCCAGGGTTTTGGTGAAAAACTGTTTTTT,CASSFQGFGEKLFF
TRBV9,NA,TRBJ2-3,TRBD2,TGTGCCAGCAGCGTTTCCTTACTAGCGGGAGAAACAGATACGCAGTATTTT,CASSVSLLAGETDTQYF
TRBV11-2,few,TRBJ2-1,NA,TGTGCCAGCAGCCAAGGGTTGGTGTCCTACAATGAGCAGTTCTTC,CASSQGLVSYNEQFF